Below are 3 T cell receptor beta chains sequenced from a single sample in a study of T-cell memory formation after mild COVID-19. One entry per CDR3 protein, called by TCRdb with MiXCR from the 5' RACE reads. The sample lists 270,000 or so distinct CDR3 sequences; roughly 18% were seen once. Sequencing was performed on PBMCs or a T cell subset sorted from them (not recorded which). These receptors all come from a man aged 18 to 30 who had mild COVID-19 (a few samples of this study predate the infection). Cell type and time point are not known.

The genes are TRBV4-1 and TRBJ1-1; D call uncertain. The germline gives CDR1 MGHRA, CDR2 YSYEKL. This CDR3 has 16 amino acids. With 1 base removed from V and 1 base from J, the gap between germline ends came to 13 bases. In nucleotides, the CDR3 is TGCGCCAGCAGCCAAGTTCGAGGAGCAGCGAACACTGAAGCTTTCTTT. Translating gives CASSQVRGAANTEAFF.

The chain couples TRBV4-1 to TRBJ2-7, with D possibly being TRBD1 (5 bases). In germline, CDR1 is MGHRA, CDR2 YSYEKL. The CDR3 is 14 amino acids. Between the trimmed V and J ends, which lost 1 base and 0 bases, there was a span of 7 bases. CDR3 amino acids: CASSQGQSSYEQYV. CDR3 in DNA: TGCGCCAGCAGCCAAGGACAGAGCTCCTACGAGCAGTACGTC.

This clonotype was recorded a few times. CDR3 DNA sequence: TGTGCCAGCAGTTTAGCGCTTAGTCGTGAAGCTTTCTTT. Protein product: CASSLALSREAFF. The rearrangement uses TRBV12-3 or TRBV12-4 and TRBJ1-1, with D unresolved. This CDR3 region has 13 residues. Trimming took 0 bases from V and 7 from J, leaving 9 bases between them.